This TCR beta chain was captured by sequencing in a study of blood T cell repertoires in COVID-19. Study at large: Sites in the United States, Italy and Spain provided acute and convalescent COVID-19 samples.

The CDR3 covers 13 residues. With 5 bases removed from V and 2 bases from J, the gap between germline ends came to 9 bases. Germline lookup yields CDR1 SGHVS and CDR2 FQNEAQ. Original data processing: Scientists estimated how many nucleated cells there were by amplifying reference gene primers. This table comes from immunoSEQ multiplex PCR, and its TCRdb copy is limited to in-frame clones, with some not included. V and J calls and clone size are as listed in that table; D and trimming were resolved from the DNA. The table includes 100,000 to 150,000 clones, roughly 80% detected once. This sequence originates from a man aged 35 to 55 with acute COVID-19. Sequencing used PBMCs or T cells enriched from blood (not recorded which). This chain connects TRBV7-8 to TRBJ1-1, with a weak D call TRBD1 (5 bases). CDR3 in amino acids: CASSIDSNTEAFF. The CDR3 nucleotides are TGTGCCAGCAGCATCGACAGTAACACTGAAGCTTTCTTT.